The rows below give T cell receptor beta chains drawn from one sample of a study of cytomegalovirus exposure and HLA in healthy donors. Data came from immunoSEQ multiplex PCR; TCRdb stores just in-frame clones and leaves some out. The sample lists 180,000 or so clones, about four fifths seen once, with roughly 2% in the top ten. Sequences were obtained from PBMCs. The receptors originated from a woman in her twenties or thirties in good health and CMV-seronegative. Both conserved end residues are part of each CDR3. Each record gives: J gene, V gene, D gene, clone size, CDR3 DNA, CDR3 protein. The D gene is left open where the match is weak. Only some rows state a clone size, as once, few, many or a class for expanded clones.

j_gene: TRBJ2-7; v_gene: TRBV6-1; d_gene: .; abundance: .; CDR3nt: TGTGCCAGCAGTGATCAGGGATTCTCCTACGAGCAGTACTTC; CDR3aa: CASSDQGFSYEQYF
j_gene: TRBJ1-1; v_gene: TRBV5-5; d_gene: TRBD1; abundance: .; CDR3nt: TGTGCCAGCAGCAAGACAGGGGGTAACACTGAAGCTTTCTTT; CDR3aa: CASSKTGGNTEAFF
j_gene: TRBJ2-7; v_gene: TRBV6-4; d_gene: TRBD1; abundance: .; CDR3nt: TGTGCCAGCAGTGACTCGAAGGGTGACAGGGGAAATTCCTACGAGCAGTACTTC; CDR3aa: CASSDSKGDRGNSYEQYF
j_gene: TRBJ2-5; v_gene: TRBV12-2; d_gene: .; abundance: few; CDR3nt: TGTGCAAGTCGCTTAAGGTCAGGGTATTGTGAGACCCAGTACTTC; CDR3aa: CASRLRSGYCETQYF
j_gene: TRBJ2-7; v_gene: TRBV18; d_gene: .; abundance: .; CDR3nt: TGTGCCAGCTCAAGGACACGGTCGTCCTCCTACGAGCAGTACTTC; CDR3aa: CASSRTRSSSYEQYF
j_gene: TRBJ2-3; v_gene: TRBV7-2; d_gene: .; abundance: once; CDR3nt: TGTGCCAGCAGCTTGGAGGGGTGGACAGATACGCAGTATTTT; CDR3aa: CASSLEGWTDTQYF
j_gene: TRBJ1-2; v_gene: TRBV7-9; d_gene: TRBD1; abundance: .; CDR3nt: TGTGCCAGCAGCTTAGGGCCCGGGACAGGGGATCATGGCTACACCTTC; CDR3aa: CASSLGPGTGDHGYTF
j_gene: TRBJ1-1; v_gene: TRBV30; d_gene: .; abundance: .; CDR3nt: TGTGCCTGGAGTACACAGGAAAACACTGAAGCTTTCTTT; CDR3aa: CAWSTQENTEAFF
j_gene: TRBJ1-2; v_gene: TRBV6-1; d_gene: TRBD1; abundance: .; CDR3nt: TGTGCCAGCAGACAGGGGGGGAATATCTATGGCTACACCTTC; CDR3aa: CASRQGGNIYGYTF
j_gene: TRBJ2-7; v_gene: TRBV27; d_gene: TRBD2; abundance: once; CDR3nt: TGTGCCAGCAGTCCCCCCAGCGGGGGGGCTTACGAGCAGTACTTC; CDR3aa: CASSPPSGGAYEQYF
j_gene: TRBJ1-3; v_gene: TRBV28; d_gene: TRBD1; abundance: .; CDR3nt: TGTGCCAGCAGACAAAACACAGGGGCTTCAGGAAACACCATATATTTT; CDR3aa: CASRQNTGASGNTIYF
j_gene: TRBJ1-2; v_gene: TRBV5-1; d_gene: TRBD1; abundance: .; CDR3nt: TGCGCCAGCAGCTTACAGGGGGCAGAGGGCTACACCTTC; CDR3aa: CASSLQGAEGYTF
j_gene: TRBJ2-1; v_gene: TRBV18; d_gene: .; abundance: .; CDR3nt: TGTGCCAGCTCACCACCCCTCTTAGCGGCTTACAATGAGCAGTTCTTC; CDR3aa: CASSPPLLAAYNEQFF
j_gene: TRBJ2-7; v_gene: TRBV27; d_gene: TRBD2; abundance: .; CDR3nt: TGTGCCAGCAGTCCTGGGACTAGCGGCTCCTACGAGCAGTACTTC; CDR3aa: CASSPGTSGSYEQYF
j_gene: TRBJ2-7; v_gene: TRBV13; d_gene: TRBD2; abundance: .; CDR3nt: TGTGCCAGCAGCCCCGAGACTAGCGGCTACGAGCAGTACTTC; CDR3aa: CASSPETSGYEQYF
j_gene: TRBJ1-5; v_gene: TRBV7-9; d_gene: .; abundance: .; CDR3nt: TGTGCCAGCAGCTTAGCAGGGGGAAATCAGCCCCAGCATTTT; CDR3aa: CASSLAGGNQPQHF
j_gene: TRBJ1-4; v_gene: TRBV2; d_gene: .; abundance: .; CDR3nt: TGTGCCACCAACAGGGAAATAAATGAAAAACTGTTTTTT; CDR3aa: CATNREINEKLFF
j_gene: TRBJ1-2; v_gene: TRBV2; d_gene: .; abundance: .; CDR3nt: TGTGCCAGCAGTGTCTTGAGGGATAATGGCTACACCTTC; CDR3aa: CASSVLRDNGYTF
j_gene: TRBJ1-1; v_gene: TRBV9; d_gene: .; abundance: .; CDR3nt: TGTGCCAGCAGCGTAATGGGGTCAGGGGATACTGAAGCTTTCTTT; CDR3aa: CASSVMGSGDTEAFF
j_gene: TRBJ1-1; v_gene: TRBV6-5; d_gene: .; abundance: .; CDR3nt: TGTGCCAGCAGGAAGGACAGCCATGAAGCTTTCTTT; CDR3aa: CASRKDSHEAFF
j_gene: TRBJ1-1; v_gene: TRBV11-3; d_gene: TRBD1; abundance: .; CDR3nt: TGTGCCAGCAGCCGGGGGACAGAATCTGAAGCTTTCTTT; CDR3aa: CASSRGTESEAFF
j_gene: TRBJ2-7; v_gene: TRBV7-6; d_gene: .; abundance: .; CDR3nt: TGTGCCAGCAGCTCAACCGGGGGCTACGAGCAGTACTTC; CDR3aa: CASSSTGGYEQYF
j_gene: TRBJ1-1; v_gene: TRBV6-5; d_gene: .; abundance: .; CDR3nt: TGTGCCAGCAGTAGTCAGGGAAACACTGAAGCTTTCTTT; CDR3aa: CASSSQGNTEAFF
j_gene: TRBJ2-7; v_gene: TRBV19; d_gene: TRBD1; abundance: .; CDR3nt: TGTGCCAGTAGTATAAAGGGGCAGGGGGCGAGATACGAGCAGTACTTC; CDR3aa: CASSIKGQGARYEQYF
j_gene: TRBJ1-6; v_gene: TRBV19; d_gene: TRBD1; abundance: few; CDR3nt: TGTGCCAGTAGTAGCGCAGGGGGCATGAGTAATTCACCCCTCCACTTT; CDR3aa: CASSSAGGMSNSPLHF
j_gene: TRBJ1-2; v_gene: TRBV5-4; d_gene: .; abundance: .; CDR3nt: TGTGCCACGTCGGGGAACTATGGCTACACCTTC; CDR3aa: CATSGNYGYTF
j_gene: TRBJ2-7; v_gene: TRBV4-1; d_gene: .; abundance: few; CDR3nt: TGCGCCAGCAGCCAAGTTAGCTCCTACGAGCAGTACTTC; CDR3aa: CASSQVSSYEQYF
j_gene: TRBJ1-1; v_gene: TRBV7-9; d_gene: .; abundance: .; CDR3nt: TGTGCCAGCAGCCCGGGGGGGTCACCTTTCTTT; CDR3aa: CASSPGGSPFF
j_gene: TRBJ2-3; v_gene: TRBV5-1; d_gene: .; abundance: .; CDR3nt: TGCGCCAGCAGCTTGGAAGCAGGACTTGATACGCAGTATTTT; CDR3aa: CASSLEAGLDTQYF
j_gene: TRBJ2-1; v_gene: TRBV19; d_gene: .; abundance: .; CDR3nt: TGTGCCAGTAGTCCACGGACTACTCGGGAAGAGCAGTTCTTC; CDR3aa: CASSPRTTREEQFF
j_gene: TRBJ2-7; v_gene: TRBV7-2; d_gene: .; abundance: .; CDR3nt: TGTGCCAGCAGCTTAGGATCGACGGGCCGAGGGCCCTACGAGCAGTACTTC; CDR3aa: CASSLGSTGRGPYEQYF
j_gene: TRBJ1-4; v_gene: TRBV5-4; d_gene: .; abundance: .; CDR3nt: TGTGCCAGCAGCTTGGCCAATAATGAAAAACTGTTTTTT; CDR3aa: CASSLANNEKLFF
j_gene: TRBJ2-5; v_gene: TRBV7-2; d_gene: .; abundance: .; CDR3nt: TGTGCCAGCAGCGCCACGACAGCGTACCAAGAGACCCAGTACTTC; CDR3aa: CASSATTAYQETQYF
j_gene: TRBJ2-3; v_gene: TRBV2; d_gene: TRBD1; abundance: .; CDR3nt: TGTGCCAGCAGTGATGACAGGGCGAATACGCAGTATTTT; CDR3aa: CASSDDRANTQYF
j_gene: TRBJ2-7; v_gene: TRBV5-1; d_gene: TRBD1; abundance: .; CDR3nt: TGCGCCAGCAGCTTGACCCTTCCCGGGACAGGGTCCTCCTACGAGCAGTACTTC; CDR3aa: CASSLTLPGTGSSYEQYF
j_gene: TRBJ2-7; v_gene: TRBV19; d_gene: TRBD1; abundance: .; CDR3nt: TGTGCCAGTGGCAGGGGGCGATCCTACGAGCAGTACTTC; CDR3aa: CASGRGRSYEQYF
j_gene: TRBJ2-7; v_gene: TRBV18; d_gene: TRBD1; abundance: .; CDR3nt: TGTGCCAGCTCACCGGCACAGGGGTACGAGCAGTACTTC; CDR3aa: CASSPAQGYEQYF
j_gene: TRBJ2-7; v_gene: TRBV19; d_gene: TRBD1; abundance: .; CDR3nt: TGTGCCAGTAGTATAGGGACAGGGGGCATCTACGAGCAGTACTTC; CDR3aa: CASSIGTGGIYEQYF
j_gene: TRBJ2-7; v_gene: TRBV9; d_gene: .; abundance: .; CDR3nt: TGTGCCAGCAGCGTAGGAGCGGACTCCTACGAGCAGTACTTC; CDR3aa: CASSVGADSYEQYF
j_gene: TRBJ2-7; v_gene: TRBV29-1; d_gene: .; abundance: .; CDR3nt: TGCAGCGTTGCCGGGACACTTACCTACGAGCAGTACTTC; CDR3aa: CSVAGTLTYEQYF
j_gene: TRBJ2-5; v_gene: TRBV7-3; d_gene: .; abundance: .; CDR3nt: TGTGCCAGCAGCTTAAGGGGGGGGGCCCAAGAGACCCAGTACTTC; CDR3aa: CASSLRGGAQETQYF
j_gene: TRBJ1-5; v_gene: TRBV9; d_gene: .; abundance: .; CDR3nt: TGTGCCAGCAGCCGACGGGACATAGATCAGCCCCAGCATTTT; CDR3aa: CASSRRDIDQPQHF
j_gene: TRBJ1-1; v_gene: TRBV6-1; d_gene: .; abundance: .; CDR3nt: TGTGCCAGCAGTTTAACTGGAGGGACTGAAGCTTTCTTT; CDR3aa: CASSLTGGTEAFF
j_gene: TRBJ2-1; v_gene: TRBV10-3; d_gene: .; abundance: once; CDR3nt: TGTGCCATCAGTGAGCGTTTGGCGGCTACCGGTACTAAAAATGAGCAGTTCTTC; CDR3aa: CAISERLAATGTKNEQFF
j_gene: TRBJ2-5; v_gene: TRBV2; d_gene: TRBD2; abundance: .; CDR3nt: TGTGCCAGCAGTGACCTGGGACTACAAGAGACCCAGTACTTC; CDR3aa: CASSDLGLQETQYF
j_gene: TRBJ1-5; v_gene: TRBV6-4; d_gene: .; abundance: .; CDR3nt: TGTGCCAGCAAGTCAGGACTCAATCAGCCCCAGCATTTT; CDR3aa: CASKSGLNQPQHF
j_gene: TRBJ1-1; v_gene: TRBV29-1; d_gene: TRBD1; abundance: .; CDR3nt: TGCAGCGTCCTAACAGGGGGTGGGCATGCTTTCTTT; CDR3aa: CSVLTGGGHAFF
j_gene: TRBJ2-1; v_gene: TRBV6-1; d_gene: .; abundance: .; CDR3nt: TGTGCCAGCAGGCGAGCACAGTACAATGAGCAGTTCTTC; CDR3aa: CASRRAQYNEQFF
j_gene: TRBJ1-1; v_gene: TRBV5-1; d_gene: .; abundance: .; CDR3nt: TGCGCCAGCAGCGTCAGGGGTGGGACTGAAGCTTTCTTT; CDR3aa: CASSVRGGTEAFF
j_gene: TRBJ1-2; v_gene: TRBV19; d_gene: .; abundance: .; CDR3nt: TGTGCCAGTAGCTTAGCCCTAGGAAACAGGGAGAGCTATGGCTACACCTTC; CDR3aa: CASSLALGNRESYGYTF
j_gene: TRBJ2-3; v_gene: TRBV28; d_gene: TRBD2; abundance: few; CDR3nt: TGTGCCAGCAGTCCGTCGGGACTAGCGGGGGGGCCACAAAGGGATACGCAGTATTTT; CDR3aa: CASSPSGLAGGPQRDTQYF
j_gene: TRBJ2-3; v_gene: TRBV9; d_gene: TRBD1; abundance: once; CDR3nt: TGTGCCAGCAGCGATACGGGACAGGGGGCTTGGGATACGCAGTATTTT; CDR3aa: CASSDTGQGAWDTQYF